The subject of this entry is one TCR beta chain. The sample holds a few counts of this clonotype. Its recognized antigen is unknown. No clone much larger than this one lies a single base away; base qualities are absent. The CDR3 spans 15 residues, from the cysteine through the phenylalanine. Solely the CDR3 DNA is kept, with 45 bases framed from the first base. V is cut by 3 bases and J by 7 bases, and the space between the germline ends is 18 bases. The germline V gene specifies KGHSH as CDR1 and LQKENI as CDR2. Expansion of CD8+CD57+ cells had been shown by flow cytometry in the patients chosen for sequencing. Every patient had a diagnosis of severe acquired aplastic anemia based on International Study of Aplastic Anemia and Agranulocytosis and Camitta criteria. No therapy had been received by the patients at the time of blood sampling. In the study, sorted CD4+ and CD8+ blood T cells from patients with severe aplastic anemia and from healthy subjects underwent deep sequencing of TCR repertoires. In the USA, patient enrollment took place under clinicaltrials.gov protocols 00001620, 01623167, 00001397, 00071045, 00081523 and 00961064. Ficoll-Paque density gradient centrifugation was used to isolate peripheral blood mononuclear cells. Before DNA extraction, CD4+ and CD8+ T cells were sorted with FACS or magnetic beads.

The record originates from a study of CD8+CD57+ T cells in acquired aplastic anemia (dated by TCRdb to the late 2010s). About the study as a whole: On average, sorted CD4+ and CD8+ cells yielded around 3.5 ug of extracted DNA, with a range of about 0.18 to 27.4 ug. CD8+CD57+ expansion was defined as frequency above the mean frequency observed in healthy subjects.

The study at large found these results: No significant difference in CD8+ Simpson's diversity was found between patients and healthy controls (P=0.060). About 30 CD8+ CDR3 sequences were found in both patients and controls but appeared to be highly expressed in patients and within the immunodominant clones of the patients.

Genomic DNA served as template for TCR beta VDJ combination and CDR3 sequence profiling. An Illumina HiSeq 2000 was the platform used for TCR repertoire sequencing. The authors' pipeline ran thus. TRBV/TRBJ rearrangement plots, CDR3 size and DJ length profiles, and Simpson's diversity index were used to assess repertoires. The immunodominant clone was defined as the most abundant DNA sequence in deep sequencing data. CDR3 amino acid sequences were checked for sharing across subjects and were also compared against the VDJdb database and published repertoires. In TCRdb, the public reads were trimmed at Q25 with fastp and aligned with MiXCR, with productive beta chains retained. Under each unique CDR3 protein, matching rows form one entry showing the most common genes and DNA. V and J calls and clone size were set by TCRdb, not the authors. The sample table holds 450,000 to 600,000 distinct CDR3 sequences, of which approximately 33% were seen once. The ten largest clones represent 0.82% of the sample.

The clonotype originates from a human donor with aplastic anemia. Sequencing used sorted CD4+, CD8+, or CD8+CD57+ T cells (not recorded which) from PBMCs. The chain was built from TRBV18 and TRBJ1-2, and TRBD1 may be the D gene, going by 6 matching bases. For the CDR3, the sequence is CASSPMDRSLRGYTF. The sequenced DNA is TGTGCCAGCTCACCGATGGACAGAAGTTTGCGTGGCTACACCTTC.